The source of this TCR beta chain is a study of tumor and adjacent non-tumor tissue in lung cancer. Points from the study as a whole: Patients with more diverse tumor TCRs had worse survival.

Concerning this clonotype itself: What it recognizes is unknown.

The library came from three nested PCR rounds adapted from ARM-PCR protocols. One entry per CDR3 protein, called by TCRdb with MiXCR from the multiplex PCR reads. Among 95,000 to 150,000 distinct CDR3 sequences, approximately 71% were seen once, and the ten largest hold roughly 13%. The template was RNA from unsorted bulk tissue. The clonotype was recovered from a man aged 25-40 years with non-small cell lung cancer. The sequencing input was lung tumor tissue.

The CDR3 DNA reads as TGTGCTAACAGTACATATCGAGAACAGGGCTACGAGCAGTACTTC. Its translation is CANSTYREQGYEQYF. The chain is built from TRBV12-3 or TRBV12-4 and TRBJ2-7; tentatively, D is TRBD1 (6 bases). This CDR3 has 15 residues.